This is a list of T cell receptor beta chains from one sample in a study of cytomegalovirus exposure and HLA in healthy donors. Clones were read by immunoSEQ multiplex PCR, and TCRdb kept only the in-frame ones, dropping some. The data contain about 200,000 clones, roughly 73% of them singletons. The sample taken for sequencing was PBMCs. The source of these receptors is a woman in her thirties in good health and CMV-seronegative. The CDR3 runs from the conserved cysteine through the conserved F or W. A D gene is named only where the DNA matches it firmly. For some rows the clone size is stated as once, few or many, or as a class when expanded; others skip it.

cdr3_aa cdr3_nt d_call v_call clone_size j_call
CASSALGSGGALGETQYF TGTGCCAGCAGCGCCTTAGGAAGCGGGGGGGCCTTAGGAGAGACCCAGTACTTC TRBD2 TRBV9 - TRBJ2-5
CAWSDGGGGQETQYF TGTGCCTGGAGTGATGGGGGAGGAGGCCAAGAGACCCAGTACTTC - TRBV30 - TRBJ2-5
CASSGQNYGYTF TGTGCCAGTAGTGGACAGAACTATGGCTACACCTTC - TRBV19 few TRBJ1-2
CASSMEGYEQYF TGTGCCAGTAGTATGGAGGGGTACGAGCAGTACTTC - TRBV19 few TRBJ2-7
CASLFRQTNYGYTF TGTGCCAGCCTTTTTCGACAGACTAACTATGGCTACACCTTC - TRBV21-1 - TRBJ1-2
CASSFGRLYGYTF TGTGCCAGCAGCTTCGGCAGACTCTATGGCTACACCTTC - TRBV7-9 - TRBJ1-2
CASSRTSGANEQYF TGTGCCAGCAGTAGGACTAGCGGGGCGAACGAGCAGTACTTC TRBD2 TRBV2 - TRBJ2-7
CASSLIPSPGVEAFF TGTGCCAGCAGCTTAATCCCCTCGCCGGGGGTGGAAGCTTTCTTT - TRBV7-9 - TRBJ1-1
CASSLSGTSGGAPEQFF TGTGCCAGCAGTTTATCAGGGACTAGCGGGGGGGCCCCTGAGCAGTTCTTC TRBD2 TRBV27 - TRBJ2-1
CASSPTDRASEQYF TGTGCCAGCAGTCCCACCGACAGGGCCTCCGAGCAGTACTTC TRBD1 TRBV27 - TRBJ2-7
CASSIRKLRTGSSGANVLTF TGTGCCAGCAGCATACGGAAGCTAAGGACAGGATCCTCTGGGGCCAACGTCCTGACTTTC TRBD1 TRBV7-8 - TRBJ2-6
CATSRGQAIMNTEAFF TGTGCCACCAGCAGAGGACAGGCGATCATGAACACTGAAGCTTTCTTT - TRBV15 - TRBJ1-1
CASSSSITTAPYEQYF TGTGCCAGCAGCTCATCGATCACGACAGCTCCTTACGAGCAGTACTTC - TRBV7-9 few TRBJ2-7
CASSLGTGMRSTEAFF TGCGCCAGCAGCTTGGGGACAGGGATGAGGAGCACTGAAGCTTTCTTT TRBD1 TRBV5-1 - TRBJ1-1
CASSRQGASHIQYF TGCGCCAGCAGTAGGCAGGGGGCTAGTCACATTCAGTACTTC TRBD1 TRBV10-1 - TRBJ2-4
CASSWTSGGMGNEQFF TGTGCCAGCAGCTGGACTAGCGGGGGGATGGGCAATGAGCAGTTCTTC TRBD2 TRBV7-3 - TRBJ2-1
CGGQGGDEQYF TGTGGGGGACAGGGGGGGGACGAGCAGTACTTC TRBD1 TRBV10-3 - TRBJ2-7
CASSLTPSGAWGEQYF TGTGCCAGCAGCTTAACTCCTAGCGGGGCCTGGGGCGAGCAGTACTTC TRBD2 TRBV11-2 - TRBJ2-7
CASRVPDGGSPLHF TGTGCCAGCAGAGTCCCTGACGGGGGGTCACCCCTCCACTTT - TRBV25-1 - TRBJ1-6
CASSHTPQRGYNEQFF TGTGCCAGCAGCCACACCCCCCAGCGGGGTTACAATGAGCAGTTCTTC TRBD2 TRBV4-2 few TRBJ2-1
CASSGGGSSTDTQYF TGTGCCAGCAGCGGAGGGGGTTCTAGCACAGATACGCAGTATTTT - TRBV9 - TRBJ2-3
CASSQRTGGNTGELFF TGCGCCAGCAGCCAAAGAACGGGGGGGAACACCGGGGAGCTGTTTTTT TRBD2 TRBV4-1 - TRBJ2-2
CASSERGHINQPQHF TGTGCCAGCAGTGAAAGGGGGCATATCAATCAGCCCCAGCATTTT TRBD1 TRBV2 - TRBJ1-5
CASSPTPGSRNEQFF TGTGCTAGCAGCCCAACCCCCGGGAGCAGAAATGAGCAGTTCTTC - TRBV7-7 - TRBJ2-1
CASIRQGWWAPNTEAFF TGTGCCAGCATCCGACAGGGTTGGTGGGCCCCGAACACTGAAGCTTTCTTT TRBD1 TRBV28 once TRBJ1-1
CASSDRDRGDHRELFF TGTGCCAGCAGTGACCGGGACAGGGGGGATCACAGGGAGCTGTTTTTT TRBD1 TRBV6-4 medium-sized TRBJ2-2
CASSLGTSGRVDEQYF TGTGCCAGCAGCCTTGGGACTAGCGGGAGAGTGGACGAGCAGTACTTC TRBD2 TRBV7-9 few TRBJ2-7
CSVEPPTGTRDYGYTF TGCAGCGTAGAGCCCCCTACCGGGACAAGGGACTATGGCTACACCTTC - TRBV29-1 - TRBJ1-2
CASSLDGNTDTQYF TGTGCCAGCAGCTTAGACGGGAACACAGATACGCAGTATTTT - TRBV11-3 - TRBJ2-3
CASSQREGGWQETQYF TGCGCCAGCAGCCAGCGAGAAGGCGGATGGCAAGAGACCCAGTACTTC - TRBV4-1 few TRBJ2-5
CATSIDRDFYGYTF TGTGCCACCAGCATTGACAGGGATTTCTATGGCTACACCTTC TRBD1 TRBV15 - TRBJ1-2
CASSIGTETSYEQYF TGTGCCAGTAGTATAGGGACAGAAACCTCCTACGAGCAGTACTTC - TRBV19 - TRBJ2-7
CASTYHGGRVSEQYF TGTGCCAGTACATACCATGGCGGGAGGGTCTCCGAGCAGTACTTC TRBD2 TRBV19 few TRBJ2-7
CASSPSGSLESGEQFF TGTGCCAGCAGCCCCAGCGGGAGTTTAGAAAGTGGTGAGCAGTTCTTC TRBD2 TRBV9 - TRBJ2-1
CASSLYKGARTEAFF TGTGCCAGCAGTTTATACAAGGGGGCGCGGACTGAAGCTTTCTTT TRBD1 TRBV27 - TRBJ1-1
CASSYEPGVSTGELFF TGTGCCAGCAGTTACGAACCCGGGGTATCCACCGGGGAGCTGTTTTTT - TRBV6-5 - TRBJ2-2
CASSLDGGGHGYTF TGTGCCAGCAGTTTGGACGGGGGGGGGCATGGCTACACCTTC - TRBV27 - TRBJ1-2
CASSLGGYNSPLHF TGTGCCAGCAGCTTAGGAGGCTATAATTCACCCCTCCACTTT - TRBV7-8 - TRBJ1-6
CASSLGLAREVLTF TGTGCCAGCAGCTTAGGCCTAGCGCGCGAGGTCCTGACTTTC - TRBV7-2 few TRBJ2-6
CASSDPGTHAYNEQFF TGTGCCAGCAGCGACCCCGGGACTCATGCCTACAATGAGCAGTTCTTC - TRBV9 - TRBJ2-1
CASGLWGPGETQYF TGTGCTAGTGGTTTGTGGGGGCCCGGAGAGACCCAGTACTTC - TRBV12-5 - TRBJ2-5
CASSLTGAMNTEAFF TGTGCCAGCAGCTTAACGGGAGCCATGAACACTGAAGCTTTCTTT - TRBV11-2 once TRBJ1-1
CASSTTGTRTEAFF TGTGCCAGCAGTACCACTGGAACGCGGACTGAAGCTTTCTTT - TRBV6-5 - TRBJ1-1
CASSSDRAYGYTF TGTGCCAGCAGCTCGGACAGGGCTTATGGCTACACCTTC TRBD1 TRBV7-9 - TRBJ1-2
CASSFYTDTQYF TGTGCCAGCAGCTTCTACACAGATACGCAGTATTTT - TRBV7-2 - TRBJ2-3